The T cell receptor beta chain described here comes from a study of cytomegalovirus exposure and HLA in healthy donors. The PCR used 60 Vbeta and 13 Jbeta primers. The repertoire was sequenced with immunoSEQ multiplex PCR; TCRdb's copy has only in-frame clones and lacks some. The sample holds about 180,000 clones, more than 60% seen once. The germline V and J ends were trimmed by 2 bases and 4 bases, with 12 bases remaining between them. Germline V gives CDR1 ENHRY, CDR2 SYGVKD. The CDR3 is made up of 15 amino acids. Findings of the study overall: Exclusion as indistinguishable affected some V segments, including TRBV6-2 and TRBV6-3. An observed cluster of highly shared sequence variants was recorded as a likely sequencing artifact. Reports credit the classifier with highly specific, highly sensitive diagnosis of cytomegalovirus status.

This clone was counted between two and nine times. Its specificity is unknown. The rearrangement links TRBV10-3 to TRBJ1-5; unclear D gene. Input material: PBMCs. The TCR comes from an older woman in good health and CMV-seropositive. The CDR3 sequence is CAISEEGMGNQPQHF. The CDR3 coding sequence is TGTGCCATCAGTGAGGAGGGTATGGGGAATCAGCCCCAGCATTTT.